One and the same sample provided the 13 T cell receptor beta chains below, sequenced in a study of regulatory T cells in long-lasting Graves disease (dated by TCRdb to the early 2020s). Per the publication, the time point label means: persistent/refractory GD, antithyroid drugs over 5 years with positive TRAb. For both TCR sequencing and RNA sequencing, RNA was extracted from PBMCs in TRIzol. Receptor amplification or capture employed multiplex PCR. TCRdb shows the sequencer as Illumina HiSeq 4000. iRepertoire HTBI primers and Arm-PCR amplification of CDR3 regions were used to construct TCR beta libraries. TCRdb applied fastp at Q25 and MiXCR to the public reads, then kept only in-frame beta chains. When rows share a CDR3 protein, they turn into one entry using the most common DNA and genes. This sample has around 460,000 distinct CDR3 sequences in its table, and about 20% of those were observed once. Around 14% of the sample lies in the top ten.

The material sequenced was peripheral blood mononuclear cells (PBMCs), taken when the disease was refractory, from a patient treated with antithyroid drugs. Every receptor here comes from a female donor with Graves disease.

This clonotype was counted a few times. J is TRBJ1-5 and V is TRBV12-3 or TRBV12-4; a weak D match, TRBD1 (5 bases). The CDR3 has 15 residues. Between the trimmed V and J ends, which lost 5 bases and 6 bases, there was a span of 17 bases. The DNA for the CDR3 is TGTGCCAGCAGTCCTTCGCGGGGGGGAAGTCAGCCCCAGCATTTT. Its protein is CASSPSRGGSQPQHF.

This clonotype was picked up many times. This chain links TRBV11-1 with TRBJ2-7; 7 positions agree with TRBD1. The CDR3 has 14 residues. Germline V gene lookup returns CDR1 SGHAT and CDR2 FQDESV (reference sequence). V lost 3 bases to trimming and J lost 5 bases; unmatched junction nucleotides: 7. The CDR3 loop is CASSLLTGSHEQYF. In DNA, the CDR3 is TGTGCCAGCAGCTTGTTGACAGGGTCCCACGAGCAGTACTTC.

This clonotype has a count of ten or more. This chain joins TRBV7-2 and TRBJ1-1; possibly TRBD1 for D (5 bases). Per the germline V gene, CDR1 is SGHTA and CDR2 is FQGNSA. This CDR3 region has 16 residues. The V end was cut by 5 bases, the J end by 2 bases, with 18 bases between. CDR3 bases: TGTGCCAGCAGCGTGGGGCGGGACTTCCCTAACACTGAAGCTTTCTTT. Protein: CASSVGRDFPNTEAFF.

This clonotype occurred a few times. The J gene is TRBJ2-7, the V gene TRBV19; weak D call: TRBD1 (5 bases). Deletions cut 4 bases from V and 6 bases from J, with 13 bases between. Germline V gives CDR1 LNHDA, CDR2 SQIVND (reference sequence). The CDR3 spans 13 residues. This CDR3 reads CASSKDRDSEQYF. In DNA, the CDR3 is TGTGCCAGTAGTAAAGACCGAGACAGCGAGCAGTACTTC.

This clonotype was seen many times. The CDR3 reads CASSFFGNQPQHF. In DNA form, the CDR3 reads TGTGCCAGCAGTTTTTTCGGGAATCAGCCCCAGCATTTT. The genes are TRBV28 and TRBJ1-5; no reliable D call. V lost 3 bases, J lost 4 bases, and 7 bases lay in between. The germline CDR1 and CDR2 sequences are MDHEN and SYDVKM. This CDR3 is built from 13 residues.

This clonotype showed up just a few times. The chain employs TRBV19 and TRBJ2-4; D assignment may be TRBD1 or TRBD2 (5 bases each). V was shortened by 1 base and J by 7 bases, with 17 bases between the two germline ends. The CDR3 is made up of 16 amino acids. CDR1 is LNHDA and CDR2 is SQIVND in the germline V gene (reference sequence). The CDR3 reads CASSIAQGRAFNIQYF. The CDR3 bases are TGTGCCAGTAGTATAGCCCAGGGACGTGCCTTCAACATTCAGTACTTC.

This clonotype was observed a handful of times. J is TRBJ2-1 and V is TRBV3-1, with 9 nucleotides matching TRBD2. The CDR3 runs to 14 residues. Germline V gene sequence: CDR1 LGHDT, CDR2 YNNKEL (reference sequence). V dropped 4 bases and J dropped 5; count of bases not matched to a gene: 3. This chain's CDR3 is CASSPGLANNEQFF. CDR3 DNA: TGTGCCAGCAGCCCGGGACTAGCAAACAATGAGCAGTTCTTC.

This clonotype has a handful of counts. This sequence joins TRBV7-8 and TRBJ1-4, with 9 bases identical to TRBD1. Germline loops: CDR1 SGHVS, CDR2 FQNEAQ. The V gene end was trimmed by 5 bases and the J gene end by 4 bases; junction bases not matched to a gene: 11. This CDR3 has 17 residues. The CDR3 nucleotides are TGTGCCAGCAGCCCCATTCGGACAGGGGTATATAATGAAAAACTGTTTTTT. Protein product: CASSPIRTGVYNEKLFF.

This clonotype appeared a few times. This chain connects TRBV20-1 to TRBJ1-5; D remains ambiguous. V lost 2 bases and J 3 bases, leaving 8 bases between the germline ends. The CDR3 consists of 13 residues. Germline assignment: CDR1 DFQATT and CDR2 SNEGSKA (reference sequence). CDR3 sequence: CSARRTLNQPQHF. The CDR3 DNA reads TGCAGTGCTAGACGGACCCTCAATCAGCCCCAGCATTTT.

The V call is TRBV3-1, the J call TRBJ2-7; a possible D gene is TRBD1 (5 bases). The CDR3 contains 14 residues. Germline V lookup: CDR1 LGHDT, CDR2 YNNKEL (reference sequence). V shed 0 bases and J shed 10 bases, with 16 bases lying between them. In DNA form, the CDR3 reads TGTGCCAGCAGCCAAGAGGTGACAGTCTTCGGTCAGTACTTC. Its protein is CASSQEVTVFGQYF.

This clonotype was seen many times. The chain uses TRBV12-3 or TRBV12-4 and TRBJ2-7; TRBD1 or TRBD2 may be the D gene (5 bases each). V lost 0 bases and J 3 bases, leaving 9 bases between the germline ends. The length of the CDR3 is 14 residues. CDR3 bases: TGTGCCAGCAGTTTAGCAGGGACCCGCTACGAGCAGTACTTC. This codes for CASSLAGTRYEQYF.

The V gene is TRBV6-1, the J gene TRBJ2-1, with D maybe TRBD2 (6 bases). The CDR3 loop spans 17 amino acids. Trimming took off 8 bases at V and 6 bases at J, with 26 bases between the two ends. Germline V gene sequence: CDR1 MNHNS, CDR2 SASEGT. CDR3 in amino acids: CASSIRDFAPSTNEQFF. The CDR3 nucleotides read TGTGCCAGCTCTATCAGGGACTTTGCCCCCTCGACCAATGAGCAGTTCTTC.

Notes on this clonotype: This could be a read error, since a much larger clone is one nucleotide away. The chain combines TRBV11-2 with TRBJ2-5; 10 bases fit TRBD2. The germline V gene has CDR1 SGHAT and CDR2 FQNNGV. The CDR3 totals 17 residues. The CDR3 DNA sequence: TGTGCCAGCAGAGCGGGGAGCGGGAGGGCCTTAGGGGAGACCCAGCACTTC. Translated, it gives CASRAGSGRALGETQHF.